Each of the 30 T cell receptor beta chains below was sequenced from the same sample in a study of blood T cells in healthy people across ages. For the second PCR, which ran for roughly 6 to 11 cycles, a sample-barcoded 5' primer and a J-beta primer mix were used. One entry per CDR3 protein, called by TCRdb with MiXCR from the 5' RACE reads. The sample has 700,000 to 800,000 distinct CDR3 sequences; 35% to 45% are singletons. Material: blood. These receptors originate from a woman in her sixties in good health.

The CDR3 nucleotides read TGCGCCAGCAGCTGGGGACTAGCGGGGGGTGAGCAGTTCTTC. Amino acids: CASSWGLAGGEQFF. V gene TRBV5-1 combines with J gene TRBJ2-1; 15 bases align to TRBD2. V trimming: 3 bases; J trimming: 9 bases; junction bases outside the gene matches: 1. The CDR3 runs 14 residues. Germline CDR1 and CDR2: SGHRS and YFSETQ.

This clonotype was counted only a few times. This chain uses TRBV27 with TRBJ2-5; the D is unclear. The V end was cut by 4 bases, the J end by 5 bases, with 17 bases between. The CDR3 is 15 residues long. The germline V gene has CDR1 MNHEY and CDR2 SMNVEV (reference sequence). DNA of the CDR3: TGTGCCAGCAGTTCGAAGGGCAAGGGTTTTGAGACCCAGTACTTC. This translates into CASSSKGKGFETQYF.

This clonotype has only a few counts. The V call is TRBV29-1, the J call TRBJ2-7; the match to TRBD2 covers 11 bases. From germline, CDR1 is SQVTM and CDR2 ANQGSEA. The CDR3 contains 14 residues. The ends lost 6 bases at V and 5 bases at J; junction bases unmatched: 9. CDR3 sequence (DNA): TGCAGCGTCGAGACTAGCGGGACAACTAACGAGCAGTACTTC. Residues: CSVETSGTTNEQYF.

The chain employs TRBV20-1 and TRBJ2-3; 12 positions match TRBD2. CDR3 length equals 15 residues. V lost 6 bases to trimming and J lost 7 bases; unmatched junction nucleotides: 11. Germline V lookup: CDR1 DFQATT, CDR2 SNEGSKA (reference sequence). The CDR3 DNA reads as TGCAGTGCCGGAGTAGCTAGCGGGGGGGCAAATACGCAGTATTTT. Residues: CSAGVASGGANTQYF.

About this clonotype itself: The junction differs from germline at one of its ends, possibly a read error. V is TRBV20-1 and J is TRBJ2-7; D unclear. The CDR3 runs to 14 residues. Germline V gene sequence: CDR1 DFQATT, CDR2 SNEGSKA (reference sequence). The DNA for the CDR3 is TGCAGCGCTAGGCGTGTAGTCACCTCCTACGAGCAGTACTTC. This codes for CSARRVVTSYEQYF.

This clonotype showed up just once. This rearrangement joins TRBV19 to TRBJ2-1, with D unclear. There are 14 residues in the CDR3. Germline V lookup: CDR1 LNHDA, CDR2 SQIVND (reference sequence). Trimming cost V 4 bases and J 7 bases, with 14 bases left between them. The DNA of the CDR3 is TGTGCCAGTAGTACCTCCTCGACAAATAATGAGCAGTTCTTC. This translates into CASSTSSTNNEQFF.

This rearrangement joins TRBV5-1 to TRBJ2-3; TRBD2 agrees at 13 bases. The CDR3 consists of 16 residues. J gave up 1 base and V 7 bases, and 6 bases lay outside the gene matches. Germline CDR1 and CDR2: SGHRS and YFSETQ. CDR3 nucleotides: TGCGCCAGCGGGGGGACTAGCGGGATCGGCACAGATACGCAGTATTTT. Amino acid sequence: CASGGTSGIGTDTQYF.

As for this clonotype: Just one base apart from a much larger clone, this may be a read error. The CDR3 DNA is TGTGCCAGCAGCTTGACAGGGAGGACAGATACGCGGTATTTT. Translation: CASSLTGRTDTRYF. This chain uses TRBV5-6 with TRBJ2-3, with D perhaps assigned TRBD1 or TRBD2 (6 bases each). The CDR3 spans 14 residues. Germline V gene data show CDR1 as SGHDT and CDR2 as YYEEEE.

This clonotype was picked up one time. The rearrangement uses TRBV10-2 and TRBJ2-2; possible D gene TRBD1, 6 bases. Trimming cost V 5 bases and J 3 bases, with 10 bases left between them. The germline gives CDR1 WSHSY, CDR2 SAAADI. There are 14 residues in the CDR3. CDR3 loop: CASSTGTDTGELFF. The DNA for the CDR3 is TGCGCCAGCAGTACAGGGACGGACACCGGGGAGCTGTTTTTT.

The chain recombines TRBV4-2 with TRBJ1-2; perhaps TRBD1 as D (5 bases). The CDR3 runs 15 residues. The germline CDR1 and CDR2 sequences are LGHNA and YNFKEQ. V lost 0 bases, J lost 6 bases, and 14 bases lay in between. CDR3 sequence reads: CASSQEGDGGNGYTF. The CDR3 coding sequence is TGTGCCAGCAGCCAAGAGGGGGATGGGGGAAATGGCTACACCTTC.

V gene TRBV14 combines with J gene TRBJ2-3, with D perhaps TRBD2 (5 bases). Germline V gene lookup returns CDR1 SGHDN and CDR2 FVKESK. V was shortened by 0 bases and J by 1 base, with 11 bases between the two germline ends. The CDR3 covers 16 residues. The CDR3 region is CASSQDVGSGTDTQYF. As DNA, the CDR3 is TGTGCCAGCAGCCAAGATGTGGGTAGCGGCACAGATACGCAGTATTTT.

This clonotype was seen a single time. With a much larger clone just one base away, this may be a read error. The chain joins TRBV5-1 to TRBJ2-1; TRBD1 matches at 8 bases. V lost 4 bases, J lost 5 bases, and 2 bases stayed unmatched. Germline V gene sequence: CDR1 SGHRS, CDR2 YFSETQ. The CDR3 is 13 residues long. This CDR3 reads CASSETGDNEQFF. CDR3 nucleotides: TGCGCCAGCAGCGAGACAGGGGACAATGAGCAGTTCTTC.

This clonotype was seen a handful of times. The gene calls are TRBV27 and TRBJ2-3; 12 bases are shared with TRBD2. CDR3 size: 18 residues. With V trimmed by 3 bases and J by 0 bases, 7 bases remained unmatched. Germline-derived CDR1 and CDR2 are MNHEY and SMNVEV (reference sequence). The CDR3 region has the DNA TGTGCCAGCAGTTTGAAACTAGCGGGGGGTTGGAGCACAGATACGCAGTATTTT. Translation: CASSLKLAGGWSTDTQYF.

The V and J genes are TRBV20-1 and TRBJ2-7; 14 bases line up with TRBD2. The last part of the DNA fits TRBJ2-5 better; the J call may be wrong. CDR3 length: 14 amino acids. Germline V gene lookup returns CDR1 DFQATT and CDR2 SNEGSKA (reference sequence). CDR3: CSARGLAGEVTQYF. The CDR3 DNA reads TGCAGTGCTAGGGGACTAGCGGGAGAGGTGACCCAGTACTTC.

This clonotype was seen a handful of times. The CDR3 DNA follows: TGTGCCAGCCGGGACGTCGGCTCTGGGGCCAACGTCCTGACTTTC. Encoded protein: CASRDVGSGANVLTF. J is TRBJ2-6 and V is TRBV6-5; tentatively, D is TRBD1 or TRBD2 (5 bases each). V was shortened by 8 bases and J by 0 bases, with 11 bases between the two germline ends. Germline-derived CDR1 and CDR2 are MNHEY and SVGAGI. The CDR3 totals 15 residues.

This clonotype was counted between two and nine times. The chain has TRBV27 and TRBJ2-7; TRBD1 is a possible D gene (6 bases). Germline V CDR1 and CDR2: MNHEY, SMNVEV (reference sequence). CDR3 size: 14 residues. Trimming shortened V by 4 bases and J by 0 bases, and 10 bases separated the two germline ends. This CDR3 is CASSYRANSYEQYF. CDR3 nucleotide sequence: TGTGCCAGCAGTTACAGGGCGAACTCCTACGAGCAGTACTTC.

This clonotype was recorded many times. The rearrangement uses TRBV20-1 and TRBJ2-5; tentatively, D is TRBD2 (7 bases). Trimming removed 0 bases at V and 2 bases at J, with 13 bases between. Germline V gene sequence: CDR1 DFQATT, CDR2 SNEGSKA (reference sequence). The CDR3 runs to 15 residues. CDR3 region: CSARDGGGQQETQYF. The CDR3, as DNA: TGCAGTGCTAGAGATGGGGGGGGGCAGCAAGAGACCCAGTACTTC.

The rearrangement links TRBV5-1 to TRBJ2-7; the D gene is possibly TRBD1 (5 bases). CDR3 length: 13 residues. CDR1 is SGHRS, CDR2 YFSETQ, per germline. The germline V and J ends were trimmed by 4 bases and 0 bases, with 8 bases remaining between them. This CDR3 is CASSVQASYEQYF. The CDR3 region has the DNA TGCGCCAGCAGCGTACAGGCCTCCTACGAGCAGTACTTC.

Remarks on this clonotype: This could be a read error, since a much larger clone is one nucleotide away. The J gene is TRBJ2-1, the V gene TRBV11-2; D gene uncertain. Per the germline V gene, CDR1 is SGHAT and CDR2 is FQNNGV. This CDR3 comprises 13 residues. CDR3: CANSLEWGNEQFF. DNA of the CDR3: TGTGCCAACAGCTTAGAATGGGGCAATGAGCAGTTCTTC.

CDR3 DNA: TGCGCCAGCAGCCAAGATAACAGGGGGAACACTGAAGCTTTCTTT. Its translation is CASSQDNRGNTEAFF. V usage is TRBV4-3 and J usage is TRBJ1-1; TRBD1 aligns across 7 bases. The J segment lost 1 base and the V segment lost 0 bases, leaving 2 bases of the junction unmatched. Germline lookup yields CDR1 LGHNA and CDR2 YSLEER. This CDR3 is built from 15 residues.

V is TRBV6-5 and J is TRBJ2-5; 9 nucleotides align to TRBD2. Losses at the gene ends were 0 bases for V and 11 bases for J; bases not matched to a gene: 19. The CDR3 covers 18 residues. Germline V gives CDR1 MNHEY, CDR2 SVGAGI. CDR3 sequence reads: CASSYSSRLAGGENTQYF. As DNA, the CDR3 is TGTGCCAGCAGTTACTCCTCAAGGTTGGCGGGAGGGGAAAACACTCAGTACTTC.

This clonotype has just a few counts. The chain employs TRBV12-3 or TRBV12-4 and TRBJ1-6; unclear D gene. The CDR3 has 14 amino acids. V gave up 5 bases and J gave up 0 bases, with 5 bases separating them. The CDR3: CASSPGSYNSPLHF. The CDR3, as DNA: TGTGCCAGCAGTCCCGGCTCCTATAATTCACCCCTCCACTTT.

The rearrangement links TRBV20-1 to TRBJ1-5; no reliable D call. Trimming left V 4 bases short and J 5 bases short, with 12 bases between. CDR3 length: 13 amino acids. Germline-derived CDR1 and CDR2 are DFQATT and SNEGSKA (reference sequence). DNA for the CDR3: TGCAGTGCTAACCCCCGCGGGGATCAGCCCCAGCATTTT. This codes for CSANPRGDQPQHF.

The V and J genes are TRBV20-1 and TRBJ2-7; D assignment may be TRBD1 or TRBD2 (5 bases each). Germline V gives CDR1 DFQATT, CDR2 SNEGSKA (reference sequence). This CDR3 spans 15 amino acids. The V end lost 6 bases, the J end lost 3 bases, and 21 bases lay between the germline ends. The CDR3 bases are TGCAGTGCGACGAAGACCGGGACCCCATTCTACGAGCAGTACTTC. This encodes CSATKTGTPFYEQYF.

This clonotype was seen more than once but under ten times. The V and J genes are TRBV6-5 and TRBJ1-6; the match to TRBD1 covers 9 bases. The CDR3 spans 15 residues. Germline assignment: CDR1 MNHEY and CDR2 SVGAGI. With 0 bases clipped from V and 7 bases from J, the junction kept 1 base outside the gene matches. The CDR3 DNA reads TGTGCCAGCAGTTACTCGACAGGGGGAAATTCACCCCTCCACTTT. Amino acids: CASSYSTGGNSPLHF.

This clonotype was seen a handful of times. The chain couples TRBV20-1 to TRBJ2-7, with a possible D match to TRBD2 (6 bases). The end of the DNA fits TRBJ2-5 better, so the J call may be wrong. The CDR3 is 13 amino acids. Germline CDR1 is DFQATT and CDR2 is SNEGSKA (reference sequence). The CDR3 DNA sequence: TGCAGTGGGAGGGGTCTTATGGGGGAGACCCAGTACTTC. Protein product: CSGRGLMGETQYF.

This clonotype has only a few counts. The CDR3: CASSLSSGIGTEAFF. DNA for the CDR3: TGTGCCAGCAGTTTATCGTCCGGGATCGGCACTGAAGCTTTCTTT. The J gene is TRBJ1-1, the V gene TRBV27; D remains unclear. CDR1 MNHEY and CDR2 SMNVEV come from the germline V gene (reference sequence). Deletions cut 0 bases from V and 4 bases from J, with 12 bases between. The CDR3 spans 15 residues.

This clonotype was detected a few times. The CDR3 nucleotides read TGTGCCGCGAAAGGTGGGACAGGGAGTTACAATGAGCAGTTCTTC. The encoded protein is CAAKGGTGSYNEQFF. The J gene is TRBJ2-1, the V gene TRBV19; 9 bases line up with TRBD1. Germline loops: CDR1 LNHDA, CDR2 SQIVND (reference sequence). This CDR3 contains 15 residues. Trimming took 11 bases from V and 4 from J; bases not matched to a gene: 12. Complete variable domain (other parts from reference TRBV19 and TRBJ2-1): DGGITQSPKYLFRKEGQNVTLSCEQNLNHDAMYWYRQDPGQGLRLIYYSQIVNDFQKGDIAEGYSVSREKKESFPLTVTSAQKNPTAFYLCAAKGGTGSYNEQFFGPGTRLTVL.

The chain is built from TRBV5-6 and TRBJ1-2; D is unresolved. The CDR3 has 13 amino acids. Germline values: CDR1 SGHDT, CDR2 YYEEEE. V was cut by 4 bases and J by 0 bases, with 7 bases left in between. CDR3 residues: CASSTRANYGYTF. The CDR3 DNA is TGTGCCAGCAGCACTAGGGCTAACTATGGCTACACCTTC.

The chain couples TRBV20-1 to TRBJ1-2; a weak D match, TRBD1 (6 bases). This CDR3 region has 14 residues. The V gene's germline CDR1 is DFQATT and CDR2 SNEGSKA (reference sequence). The V end lost 1 base, the J end lost 3 bases, and 12 bases lay between the germline ends. The CDR3 loop is CSARVRTADYGYTF. In DNA form, the CDR3 reads TGCAGTGCTAGAGTTAGGACAGCCGACTATGGCTACACCTTC.